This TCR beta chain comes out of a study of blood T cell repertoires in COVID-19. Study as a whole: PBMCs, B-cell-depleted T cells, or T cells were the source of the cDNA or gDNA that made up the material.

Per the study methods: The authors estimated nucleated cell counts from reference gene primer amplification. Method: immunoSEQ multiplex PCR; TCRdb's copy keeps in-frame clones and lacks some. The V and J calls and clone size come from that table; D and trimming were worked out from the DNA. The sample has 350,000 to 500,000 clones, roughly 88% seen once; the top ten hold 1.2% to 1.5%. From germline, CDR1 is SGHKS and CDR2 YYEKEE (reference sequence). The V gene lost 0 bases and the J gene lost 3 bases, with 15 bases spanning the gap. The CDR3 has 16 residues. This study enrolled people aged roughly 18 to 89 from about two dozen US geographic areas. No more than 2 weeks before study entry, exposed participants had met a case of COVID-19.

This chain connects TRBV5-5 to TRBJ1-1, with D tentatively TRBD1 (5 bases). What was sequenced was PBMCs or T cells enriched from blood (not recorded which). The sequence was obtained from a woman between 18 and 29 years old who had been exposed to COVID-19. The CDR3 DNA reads TGTGCCAGCAGCTTGGATGCAGGGATTGTCGACACTGAAGCTTTCTTT. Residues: CASSLDAGIVDTEAFF.